This is a list of T cell receptor beta chains from one sample in a study of PD-1 blockade in classical Hodgkin lymphoma. Clones were sequenced by immunoSEQ multiplex PCR, and TCRdb holds only the in-frame ones, with some missing. The sample records over 60,000 clones, 85% to 95% being singletons. This specimen was peripheral blood mononuclear cells (PBMCs), taken before the fourth cycle of nivolumab. Source of these receptors: a human donor with classical Hodgkin lymphoma. The CDR3 runs from the conserved cysteine through the conserved F or W. The D gene is left open where the match is weak. Clone size is stated in some rows and not others, as once, few, many or a class when expanded.

j_gene,abundance,d_gene,v_gene,CDR3nt,CDR3aa
TRBJ2-3,.,TRBD2,TRBV5-4,TGTGCCAGCAGGGACGGACTAGCGGGAGGGGATACGCAGTATTTT,CASRDGLAGGDTQYF
TRBJ1-1,.,.,TRBV28,TGTGCCAGCAGTTTAGGACACCTGAACACTGAAGCTTTCTTT,CASSLGHLNTEAFF
TRBJ2-1,.,TRBD2,TRBV18,TGTGCCAGCTCAGCGGGACTAGCGGTCGCTGAGCAGTTCTTC,CASSAGLAVAEQFF
TRBJ2-1,.,.,TRBV9,TGTGCCAGCAGCGGCCGGGGGAACCGGGACAGACCTTTGAATGAGCAGTTCTTC,CASSGRGNRDRPLNEQFF
TRBJ2-5,.,.,TRBV28,TGTGCCAGCCGACCTAGCAATCAAGAGACCCAGTACTTC,CASRPSNQETQYF
TRBJ2-7,few,.,TRBV5-4,TGTGCCAGCAGCTTGGCGGCAGCCACCTACGAGCAGTACTTC,CASSLAAATYEQYF
TRBJ2-7,.,TRBD1,TRBV5-6,TGTGCCAGCAGCGCGGACAGGGGCAGCTCCTACGAGCAGTACTTC,CASSADRGSSYEQYF
TRBJ1-2,.,TRBD1,TRBV27,TGTGCCACCCGACAGGGATCGTTCTATGGCTACACCTTC,CATRQGSFYGYTF
TRBJ2-2,.,.,TRBV11-2,TGTGCCAGCAGCGAAAACACCGGGGAGCTGTTTTTT,CASSENTGELFF
TRBJ1-5,.,.,TRBV5-6,TGTGCCAGCAGCTTGTCGGGGACTAACCAGCCCCAGCATTTT,CASSLSGTNQPQHF
TRBJ2-3,.,.,TRBV9,TGTGCCAGCAGCGTAGTTAGCACAGATACGCAGTATTTT,CASSVVSTDTQYF
TRBJ2-3,.,TRBD2,TRBV6-5,TGTGCCAGCAGCCCGCTAGCGGGCAACACAGATACGCAGTATTTT,CASSPLAGNTDTQYF
TRBJ2-3,.,.,TRBV28,TGTGCCAGCAGTTTACCACACACAGATACGCAGTATTTT,CASSLPHTDTQYF
TRBJ2-3,.,.,TRBV6-1,TGTGCCAGCAGTGAAGGTCAGACAGATACGCAGTATTTT,CASSEGQTDTQYF
TRBJ2-7,.,.,TRBV5-1,TGCGCCAGCAGCTTGGATGGCGGGTACGAGCAGTACTTC,CASSLDGGYEQYF
TRBJ2-3,.,.,TRBV18,TGTGCCAGCTCACTACAGGGAGGTGATACGCAGTATTTT,CASSLQGGDTQYF
TRBJ2-1,.,.,TRBV25-1,TGTGCCAGCAGTCCCTGGGGAGTTAATGAGCAGTTCTTC,CASSPWGVNEQFF
TRBJ2-7,.,TRBD1,TRBV5-1,TGCGCCAGCAGCTCCAGACAGGGGGCCTCTGAGCAGTACTTC,CASSSRQGASEQYF
TRBJ1-4,.,.,TRBV28,TGTGCCAGCAGTTTATACAGGGTCCGGGAAGAAAAACTGTTTTTT,CASSLYRVREEKLFF
TRBJ2-7,.,.,TRBV11-2,TGTGCCAGCAGCTCCATGTCAGGTTCGGAGGGAGGTCCCTCCTACGAGCAGTACTTC,CASSSMSGSEGGPSYEQYF
TRBJ2-3,.,.,TRBV6-1,TGTGCCAGCACCGAGGTGGGGTTGGGCACAGATACGCAGTATTTT,CASTEVGLGTDTQYF
TRBJ2-1,once,.,TRBV4-1,TGCGCCAGCAGCCGGCAGAGCTCCTACAATGAGCAGTTCTTC,CASSRQSSYNEQFF
TRBJ2-4,.,TRBD2,TRBV2,TGTGCCACCACCGCGACTAGCGGGAGTTTGGCCAAAAACATTCAGTACTTC,CATTATSGSLAKNIQYF
TRBJ2-1,once,.,TRBV18,TGTGCCGGCAGGGACCCACGCTACAATGAGCAGTTCTTC,CAGRDPRYNEQFF